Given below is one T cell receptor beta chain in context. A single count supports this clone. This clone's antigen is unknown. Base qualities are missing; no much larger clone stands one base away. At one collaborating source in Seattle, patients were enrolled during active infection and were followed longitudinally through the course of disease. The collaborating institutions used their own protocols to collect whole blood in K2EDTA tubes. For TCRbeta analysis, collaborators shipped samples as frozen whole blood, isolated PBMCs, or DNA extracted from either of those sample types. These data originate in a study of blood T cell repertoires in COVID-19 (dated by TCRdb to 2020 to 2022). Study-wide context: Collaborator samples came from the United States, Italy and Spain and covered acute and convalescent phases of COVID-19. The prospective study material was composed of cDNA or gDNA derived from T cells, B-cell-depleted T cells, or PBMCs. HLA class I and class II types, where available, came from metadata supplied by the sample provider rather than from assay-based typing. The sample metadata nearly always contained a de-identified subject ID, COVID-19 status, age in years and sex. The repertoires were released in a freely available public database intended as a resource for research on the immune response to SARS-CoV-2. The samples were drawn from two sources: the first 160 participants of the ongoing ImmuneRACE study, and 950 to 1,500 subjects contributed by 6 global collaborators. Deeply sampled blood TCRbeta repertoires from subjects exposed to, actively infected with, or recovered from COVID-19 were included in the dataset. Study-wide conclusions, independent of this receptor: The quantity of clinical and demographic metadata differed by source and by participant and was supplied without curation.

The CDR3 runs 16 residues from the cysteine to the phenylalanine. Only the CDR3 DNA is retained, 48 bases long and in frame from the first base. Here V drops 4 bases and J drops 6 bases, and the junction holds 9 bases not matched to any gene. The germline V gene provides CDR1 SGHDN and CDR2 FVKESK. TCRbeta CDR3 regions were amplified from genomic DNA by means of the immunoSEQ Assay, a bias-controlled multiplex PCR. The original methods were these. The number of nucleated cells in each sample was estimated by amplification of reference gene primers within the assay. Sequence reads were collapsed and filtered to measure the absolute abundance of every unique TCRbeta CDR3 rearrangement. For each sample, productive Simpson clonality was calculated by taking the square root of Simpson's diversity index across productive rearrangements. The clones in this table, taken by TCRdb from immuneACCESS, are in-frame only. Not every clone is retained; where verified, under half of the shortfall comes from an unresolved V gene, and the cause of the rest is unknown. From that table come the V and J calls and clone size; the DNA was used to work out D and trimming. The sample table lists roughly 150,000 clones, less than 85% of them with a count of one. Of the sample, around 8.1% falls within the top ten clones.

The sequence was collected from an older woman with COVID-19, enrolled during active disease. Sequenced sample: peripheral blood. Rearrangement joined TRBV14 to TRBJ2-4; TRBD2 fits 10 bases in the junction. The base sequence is TGTGCCAGCAGCCTATCAGCGGGAGGGCCCCTAAACATTCAGTACTTC. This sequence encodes CASSLSAGGPLNIQYF.